A selection of T cell receptor beta chains follows, all from one sample in a study of post-analysis software for immune sequencing data. Each CDR3 protein gets one entry after TCRdb re-called the PCR reads with MiXCR. The sample shows a few hundred thousand distinct CDR3 sequences, 30% to 45% of them seen only once. The sequencing input was blood. The origin of the receptors is a girl aged 5-17 years with multiple sclerosis. The CDR3 runs from the conserved cysteine through the conserved F or W. A D gene is named only where the DNA matches it firmly. A clone size is listed for some rows: how often the clone was seen (once, few, many), or a class if it is expanded.

J gene: TRBJ1-4; V gene: TRBV5-4; D gene: -; clone size: -; CDR3 protein: CASSSGGLRDEKLFF; CDR3 DNA: TGTGCCAGCAGCTCGGGGGGCCTGCGGGATGAAAAACTGTTTTTT
J gene: TRBJ1-2; V gene: TRBV20-1; D gene: -; clone size: few; CDR3 protein: CSALPIGVGIYGYTF; CDR3 DNA: TGCAGTGCCCTCCCGATTGGGGTGGGAATCTATGGCTACACCTTC
J gene: TRBJ2-7; V gene: TRBV29-1; D gene: -; clone size: few; CDR3 protein: CSAIGSARAAYEQYF; CDR3 DNA: TGCAGCGCCATTGGTAGCGCTAGGGCCGCCTACGAGCAGTACTTC
J gene: TRBJ2-1; V gene: TRBV4-2; D gene: -; clone size: many; CDR3 protein: CASSQWGGEQFF; CDR3 DNA: TGTGCCAGCAGCCAATGGGGCGGTGAGCAGTTCTTC
J gene: TRBJ2-3; V gene: TRBV12-3/TRBV12-4; D gene: -; clone size: -; CDR3 protein: CASSLRADTQYF; CDR3 DNA: TGTGCCAGCAGTTTGAGGGCGGATACGCAGTATTTT
J gene: TRBJ1-2; V gene: TRBV9; D gene: -; clone size: many; CDR3 protein: CASSDPSRGGNYGYTF; CDR3 DNA: TGTGCCAGCAGCGACCCATCAAGGGGCGGAAACTATGGCTACACCTTC
J gene: TRBJ1-2; V gene: TRBV3-1; D gene: -; clone size: -; CDR3 protein: CASSPSLGSYTF; CDR3 DNA: TGTGCCAGCAGCCCCAGCTTGGGGAGCTACACCTTC
J gene: TRBJ1-2; V gene: TRBV12-3/TRBV12-4; D gene: -; clone size: many; CDR3 protein: CASTYYSVGGYTF; CDR3 DNA: TGTGCCAGCACCTATTACTCGGTGGGTGGCTACACCTTC
J gene: TRBJ2-7; V gene: TRBV29-1; D gene: TRBD2; clone size: -; CDR3 protein: CSVAGVAASYEQYF; CDR3 DNA: TGCAGCGTCGCGGGAGTAGCGGCGTCCTACGAGCAGTACTTC
J gene: TRBJ1-1; V gene: TRBV14; D gene: -; clone size: -; CDR3 protein: CASSQMGSAEAFF; CDR3 DNA: TGTGCCAGCAGCCAAATGGGGTCCGCTGAAGCTTTCTTT
J gene: TRBJ2-6; V gene: TRBV4-1; D gene: -; clone size: -; CDR3 protein: CASSQDLKQPGANVLTF; CDR3 DNA: TGCGCCAGCAGCCAAGATCTTAAGCAACCAGGGGCCAACGTCCTGACTTTC
J gene: TRBJ1-2; V gene: TRBV4-1; D gene: -; clone size: many; CDR3 protein: CASSQAGAAGLGYTF; CDR3 DNA: TGCGCCAGCAGCCAGGCCGGGGCGGCCGGACTTGGCTACACCTTC
J gene: TRBJ2-3; V gene: TRBV20-1; D gene: TRBD2; clone size: -; CDR3 protein: CSAREGLADTQYF; CDR3 DNA: TGCAGTGCTAGAGAAGGACTAGCGGATACGCAGTATTTT
J gene: TRBJ2-3; V gene: TRBV11-2; D gene: -; clone size: many; CDR3 protein: CASSTGKSSGFTDTQYF; CDR3 DNA: TGTGCCAGCAGCACGGGCAAGTCTTCGGGGTTCACAGATACGCAGTATTTT
J gene: TRBJ2-1; V gene: TRBV5-1; D gene: TRBD2; clone size: many; CDR3 protein: CANSPRKASGYNEQFF; CDR3 DNA: TGCGCCAACAGCCCCCGAAAAGCTAGCGGCTACAATGAGCAGTTCTTC
J gene: TRBJ1-3; V gene: TRBV15; D gene: -; clone size: -; CDR3 protein: CTTSSPDSYSGNTIYF; CDR3 DNA: TGTACCACCAGCAGCCCGGACAGTTATTCTGGAAACACCATATATTTT